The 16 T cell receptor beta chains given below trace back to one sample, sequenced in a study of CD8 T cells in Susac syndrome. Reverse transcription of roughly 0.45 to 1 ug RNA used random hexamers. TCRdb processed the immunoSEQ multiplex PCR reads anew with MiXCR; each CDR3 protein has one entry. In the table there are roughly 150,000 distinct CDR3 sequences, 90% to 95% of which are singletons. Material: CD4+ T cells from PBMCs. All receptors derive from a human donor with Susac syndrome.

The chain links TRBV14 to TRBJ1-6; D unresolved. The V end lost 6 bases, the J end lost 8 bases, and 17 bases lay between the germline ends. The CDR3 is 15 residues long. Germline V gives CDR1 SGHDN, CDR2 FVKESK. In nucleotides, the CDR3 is TGTGCCAGCAGACCCGAAGGAAGGAGCGATTCACCCCTCCACTTT. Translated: CASRPEGRSDSPLHF.

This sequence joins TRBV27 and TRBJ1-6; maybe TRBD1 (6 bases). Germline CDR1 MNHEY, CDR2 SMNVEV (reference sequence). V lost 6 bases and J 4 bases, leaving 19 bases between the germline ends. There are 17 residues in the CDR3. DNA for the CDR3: TGTGCCAGCAGCCCCCGAGGGGGGTCTGGGTATAATTCACCCCTCCACTTT. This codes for CASSPRGGSGYNSPLHF.

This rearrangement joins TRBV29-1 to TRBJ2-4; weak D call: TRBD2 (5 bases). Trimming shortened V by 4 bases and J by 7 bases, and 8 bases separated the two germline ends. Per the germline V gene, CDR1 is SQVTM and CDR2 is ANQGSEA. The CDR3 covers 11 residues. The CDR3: CSVVTGNIQYF. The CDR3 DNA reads TGCAGCGTTGTAACGGGGAACATTCAGTACTTC.

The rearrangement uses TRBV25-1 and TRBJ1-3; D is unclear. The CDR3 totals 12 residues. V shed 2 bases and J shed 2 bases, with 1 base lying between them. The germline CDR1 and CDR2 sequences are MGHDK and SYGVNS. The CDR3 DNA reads TGTGCCAGCAGTGAAGCTGGAAACACCATATATTTT. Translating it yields CASSEAGNTIYF.

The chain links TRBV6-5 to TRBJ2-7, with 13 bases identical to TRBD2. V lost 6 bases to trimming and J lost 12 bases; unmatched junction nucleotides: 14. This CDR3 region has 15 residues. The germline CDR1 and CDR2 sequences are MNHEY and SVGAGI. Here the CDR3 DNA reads TGTGCCAGCAGCTCTGGGACTAGCGGGGAGCCTTCGTGGTACTTC. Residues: CASSSGTSGEPSWYF.

CDR3 in amino acids: CASRMTGAVGYTF. The CDR3 DNA sequence: TGTGCCAGCAGAATGACAGGGGCGGTAGGCTACACCTTC. The V gene is TRBV12-3 or TRBV12-4, the J gene TRBJ1-2, with 8 positions matching TRBD1. Trimming removed 6 bases from V and 8 bases from J; junction bases left unmatched: 8. This CDR3 spans 13 amino acids.

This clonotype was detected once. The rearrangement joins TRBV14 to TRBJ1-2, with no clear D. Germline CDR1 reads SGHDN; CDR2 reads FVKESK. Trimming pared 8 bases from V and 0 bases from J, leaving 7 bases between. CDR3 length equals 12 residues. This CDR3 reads CASAGANYGYTF. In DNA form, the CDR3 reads TGTGCCAGCGCGGGAGCTAACTATGGCTACACCTTC.

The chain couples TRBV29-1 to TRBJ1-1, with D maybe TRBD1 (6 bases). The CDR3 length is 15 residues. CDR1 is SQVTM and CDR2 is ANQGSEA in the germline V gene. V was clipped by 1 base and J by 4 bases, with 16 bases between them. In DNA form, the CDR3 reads TGCAGCGTTGAAGTACCCCCCAGGGGAAGCACTGAAGCTTTCTTT. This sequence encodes CSVEVPPRGSTEAFF. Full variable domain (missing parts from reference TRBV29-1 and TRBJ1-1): SAVISQKPSRDICQRGTSLTIQCQVDSQVTMMFWYRQQPGQSLTLIATANQGSEATYESGFVIDKFPISRPNLTFSTLTVSNMSPEDSSIYLCSVEVPPRGSTEAFFGQGTRLTVV.

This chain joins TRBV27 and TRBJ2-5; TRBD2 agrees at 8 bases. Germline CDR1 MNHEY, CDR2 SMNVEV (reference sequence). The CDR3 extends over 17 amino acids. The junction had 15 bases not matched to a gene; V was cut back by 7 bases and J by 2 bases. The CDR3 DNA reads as TGTGCCAGCACCGCCCGGGTGGGCGGGGGGCCGCAAGAGACCCAGTACTTC. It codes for CASTARVGGGPQETQYF.

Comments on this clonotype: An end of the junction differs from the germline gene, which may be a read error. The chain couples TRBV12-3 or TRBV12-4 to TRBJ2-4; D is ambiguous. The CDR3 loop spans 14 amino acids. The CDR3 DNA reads TGTGCGAGCAAGGGATTATTAGCCAAAAACATTCAGTACTTC. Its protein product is CASKGLLAKNIQYF.

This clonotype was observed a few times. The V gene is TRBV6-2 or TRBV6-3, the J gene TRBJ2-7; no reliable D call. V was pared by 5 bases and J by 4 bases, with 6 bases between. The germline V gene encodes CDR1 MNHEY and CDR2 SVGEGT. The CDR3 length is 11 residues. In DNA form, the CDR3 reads TGTGCCAGCAGTGAGAGGTACGAGCAGTACTTC. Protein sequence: CASSERYEQYF.

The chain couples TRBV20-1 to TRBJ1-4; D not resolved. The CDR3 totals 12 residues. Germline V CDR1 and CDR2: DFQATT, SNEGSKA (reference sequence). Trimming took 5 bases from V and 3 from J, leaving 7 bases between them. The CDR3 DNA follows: TGCAGTGCTGGAAGGGCTAATGAAAAACTGTTTTTT. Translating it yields CSAGRANEKLFF.

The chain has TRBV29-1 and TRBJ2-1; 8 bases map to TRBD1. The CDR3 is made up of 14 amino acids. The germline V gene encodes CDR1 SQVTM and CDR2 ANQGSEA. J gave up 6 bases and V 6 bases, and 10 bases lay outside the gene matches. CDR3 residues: CSVHGQGSSNEQFF. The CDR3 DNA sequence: TGCAGCGTCCACGGACAGGGTAGTAGCAATGAGCAGTTCTTC.

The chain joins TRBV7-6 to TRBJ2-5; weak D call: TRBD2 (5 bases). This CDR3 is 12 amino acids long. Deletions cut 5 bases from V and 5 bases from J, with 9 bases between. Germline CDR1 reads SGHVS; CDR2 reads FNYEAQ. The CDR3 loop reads CASSPEGETQYF. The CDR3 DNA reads TGTGCCAGCAGCCCCGAGGGCGAGACCCAGTACTTC.

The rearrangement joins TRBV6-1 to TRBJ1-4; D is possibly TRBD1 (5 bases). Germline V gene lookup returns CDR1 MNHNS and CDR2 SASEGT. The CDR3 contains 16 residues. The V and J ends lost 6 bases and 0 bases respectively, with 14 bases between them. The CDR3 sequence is CASSPVGGATNEKLFF. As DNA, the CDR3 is TGTGCCAGCAGCCCTGTTGGGGGGGCAACTAATGAAAAACTGTTTTTT.

The CDR3 sequence: CASSRDTVSYNEQFF. The CDR3 DNA is TGTGCCAGCAGCCGGGACACCGTCTCCTACAATGAGCAGTTCTTC. V and J are TRBV6-4 and TRBJ2-1; D perhaps matches TRBD1 (6 bases). Trimming cost V 6 bases and J 0 bases, with 12 bases left between them. In germline, CDR1 is MRHNA, CDR2 SNTAGT. The length of the CDR3 is 15 residues.